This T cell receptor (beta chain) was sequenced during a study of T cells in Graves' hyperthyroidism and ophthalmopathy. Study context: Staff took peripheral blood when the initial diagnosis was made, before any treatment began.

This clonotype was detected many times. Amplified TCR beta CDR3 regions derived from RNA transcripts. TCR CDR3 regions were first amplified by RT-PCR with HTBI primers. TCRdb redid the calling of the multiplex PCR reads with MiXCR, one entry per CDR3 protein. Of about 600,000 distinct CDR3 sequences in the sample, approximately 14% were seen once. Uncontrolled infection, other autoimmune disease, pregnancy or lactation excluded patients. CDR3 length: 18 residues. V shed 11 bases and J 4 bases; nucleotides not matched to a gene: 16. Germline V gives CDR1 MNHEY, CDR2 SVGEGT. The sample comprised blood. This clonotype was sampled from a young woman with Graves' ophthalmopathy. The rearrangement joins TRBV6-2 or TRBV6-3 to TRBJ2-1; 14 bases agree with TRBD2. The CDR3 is CAAQTSGRAGARYNEQFF. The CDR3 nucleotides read TGTGCCGCACAGACTAGCGGGAGGGCCGGGGCGCGATACAATGAGCAGTTCTTC.